This T cell receptor beta chain appears in the sequencing data of a study of shared clonotypes between healthy human individuals. This clone was recorded once. Profiled with immunoSEQ multiplex PCR; TCRdb holds only in-frame clones, not every one. The repertoire includes about 670,000 clones, around 72% of them detected once, and roughly 1.8% sits in the top ten. CDR1 is MGHRA, CDR2 YSYEKL, per germline. The CDR3 is made up of 15 amino acids. Unmatched junction bases numbered 2, after V lost 1 base and J lost 6 bases. The chain uses TRBV4-1 and TRBJ1-4; 10 bases are shared with TRBD1. The receptor comes from a woman younger than 45 in good health. Sequenced: memory CD4+ T cells sorted from blood. Noted subset: CD45RA-negative fraction. CDR3 sequence reads: CASSQGDRGYEKLFF. The CDR3 DNA reads TGCGCCAGCAGCCAAGGGGACAGGGGATATGAAAAACTGTTTTTT.